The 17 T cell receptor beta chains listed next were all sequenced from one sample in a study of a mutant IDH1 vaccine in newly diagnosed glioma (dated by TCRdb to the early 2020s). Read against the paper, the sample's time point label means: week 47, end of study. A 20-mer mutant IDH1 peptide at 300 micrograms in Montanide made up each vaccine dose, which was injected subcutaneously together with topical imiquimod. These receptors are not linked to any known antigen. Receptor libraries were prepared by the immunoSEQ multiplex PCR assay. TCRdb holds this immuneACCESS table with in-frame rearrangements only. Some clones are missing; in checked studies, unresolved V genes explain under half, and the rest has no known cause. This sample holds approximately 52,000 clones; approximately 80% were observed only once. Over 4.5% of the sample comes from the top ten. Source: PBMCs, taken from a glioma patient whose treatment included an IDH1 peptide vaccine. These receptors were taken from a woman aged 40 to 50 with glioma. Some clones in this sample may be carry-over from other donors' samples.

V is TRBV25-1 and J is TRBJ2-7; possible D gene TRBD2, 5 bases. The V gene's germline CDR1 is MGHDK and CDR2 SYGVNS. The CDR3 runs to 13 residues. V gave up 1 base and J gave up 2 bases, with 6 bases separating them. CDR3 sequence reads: CASSESGTYEQYF. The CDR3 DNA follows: TGTGCCAGCAGTGAATCCGGGACCTACGAGCAGTACTTC.

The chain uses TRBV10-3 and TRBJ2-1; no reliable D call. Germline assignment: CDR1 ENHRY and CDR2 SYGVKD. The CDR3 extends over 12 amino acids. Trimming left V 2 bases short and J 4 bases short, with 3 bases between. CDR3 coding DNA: TGTGCCATCAGTGAGCCTTACAATGAGCAGTTCTTC. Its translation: CAISEPYNEQFF.

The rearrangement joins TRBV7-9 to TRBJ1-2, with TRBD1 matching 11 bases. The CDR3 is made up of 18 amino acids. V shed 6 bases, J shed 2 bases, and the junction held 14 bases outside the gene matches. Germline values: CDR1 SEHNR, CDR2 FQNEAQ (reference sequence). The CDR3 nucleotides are TGTGCCAGCAGAGAAGGGGTGGACAGGGGGCTCCCCAACTATGGCTACACCTTC. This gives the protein CASREGVDRGLPNYGYTF.

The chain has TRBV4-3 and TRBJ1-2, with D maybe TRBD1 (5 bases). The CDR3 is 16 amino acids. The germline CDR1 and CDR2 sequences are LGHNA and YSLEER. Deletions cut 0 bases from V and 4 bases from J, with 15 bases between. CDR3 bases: TGCGCCAGCAGCCAAGATTTCCCCCAGGGAATCTATGGCTACACCTTC. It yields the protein CASSQDFPQGIYGYTF.

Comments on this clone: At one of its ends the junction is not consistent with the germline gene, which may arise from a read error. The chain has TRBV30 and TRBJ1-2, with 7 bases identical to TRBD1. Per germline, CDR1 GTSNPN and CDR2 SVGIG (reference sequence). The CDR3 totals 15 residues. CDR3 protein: CTWSGPGTVNYGYTF. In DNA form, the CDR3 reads TGTACCTGGAGCGGACCCGGGACAGTAAACTATGGCTACACCTTC.

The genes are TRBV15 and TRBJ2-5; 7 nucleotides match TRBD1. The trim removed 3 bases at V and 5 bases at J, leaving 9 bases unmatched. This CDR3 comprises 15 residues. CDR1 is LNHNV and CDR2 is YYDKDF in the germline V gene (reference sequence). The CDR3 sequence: CATSSAQGNRETQYF. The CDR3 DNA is TGTGCCACCAGCAGTGCACAGGGGAACCGGGAGACCCAGTACTTC.

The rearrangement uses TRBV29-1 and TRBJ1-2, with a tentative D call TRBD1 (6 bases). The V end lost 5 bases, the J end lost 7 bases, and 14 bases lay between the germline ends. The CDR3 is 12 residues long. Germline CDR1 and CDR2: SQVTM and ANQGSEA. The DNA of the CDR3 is TGCAGCGTTCAAGGACAGACCGGTGGCTACACCTTC. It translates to CSVQGQTGGYTF.

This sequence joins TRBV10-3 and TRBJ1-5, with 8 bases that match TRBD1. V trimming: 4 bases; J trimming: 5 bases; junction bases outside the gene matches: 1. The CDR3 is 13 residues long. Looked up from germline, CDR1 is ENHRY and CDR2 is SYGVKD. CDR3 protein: CAISAQGDQPQHF. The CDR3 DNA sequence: TGTGCCATCAGTGCACAGGGGGATCAGCCCCAGCATTTT.

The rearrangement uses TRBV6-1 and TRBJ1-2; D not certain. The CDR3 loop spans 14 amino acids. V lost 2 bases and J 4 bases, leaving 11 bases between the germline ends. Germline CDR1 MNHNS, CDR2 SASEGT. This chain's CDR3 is CASSETGVAYGYTF. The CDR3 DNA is TGTGCCAGCAGTGAAACTGGGGTGGCCTATGGCTACACCTTC.

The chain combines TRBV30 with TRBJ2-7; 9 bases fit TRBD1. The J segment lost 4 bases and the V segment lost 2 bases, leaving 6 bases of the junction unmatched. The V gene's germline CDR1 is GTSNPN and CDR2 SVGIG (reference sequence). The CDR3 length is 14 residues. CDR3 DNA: TGTGCCTGGAGTAAAGGGACAGGGCGGTACGAGCAGTACTTC. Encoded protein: CAWSKGTGRYEQYF.

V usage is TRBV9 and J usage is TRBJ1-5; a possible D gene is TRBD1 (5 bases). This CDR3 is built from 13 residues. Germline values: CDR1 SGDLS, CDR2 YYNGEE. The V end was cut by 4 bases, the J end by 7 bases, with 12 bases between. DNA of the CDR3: TGTGCCAGCAGCCTGCAGGGTGGCCAGCCCCAGCATTTT. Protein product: CASSLQGGQPQHF.

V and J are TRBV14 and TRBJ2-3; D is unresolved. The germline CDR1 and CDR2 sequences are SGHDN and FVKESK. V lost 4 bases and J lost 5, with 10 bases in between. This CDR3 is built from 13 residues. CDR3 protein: CASSPRTVDTQYF. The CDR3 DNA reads TGTGCCAGCAGCCCCCGGACGGTAGATACGCAGTATTTT. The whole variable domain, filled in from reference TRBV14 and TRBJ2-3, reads EAGVTQFPSHSVIEKGQTVTLRCDPISGHDNLYWYRRVMGKEIKFLLHFVKESKQDESGMPNNRFLAERTGGTYSTLKVQPAELEDSGVYFCASSPRTVDTQYFGPGTRLTVL.

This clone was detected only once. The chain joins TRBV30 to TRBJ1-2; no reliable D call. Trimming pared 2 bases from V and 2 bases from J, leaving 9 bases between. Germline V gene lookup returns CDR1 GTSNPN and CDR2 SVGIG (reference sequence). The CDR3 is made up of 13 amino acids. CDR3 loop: CAWSPPTNYGYTF. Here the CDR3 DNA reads TGTGCCTGGAGTCCCCCGACGAACTATGGCTACACCTTC.

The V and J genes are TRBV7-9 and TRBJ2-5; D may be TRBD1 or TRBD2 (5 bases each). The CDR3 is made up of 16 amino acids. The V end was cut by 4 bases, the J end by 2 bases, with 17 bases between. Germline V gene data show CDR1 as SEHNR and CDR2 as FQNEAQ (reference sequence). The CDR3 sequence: CASSSPVGTAQETQYF. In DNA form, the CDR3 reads TGTGCCAGCAGCTCCCCTGTAGGGACGGCTCAAGAGACCCAGTACTTC. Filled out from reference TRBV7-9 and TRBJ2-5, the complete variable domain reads DTGVSQNPRHKITKRGQNVTFRCDPISEHNRLYWYRQTLGQGPEFLTYFQNEAQLEKSRLLSDRFSAERPKGSFSTLEIQRTEQGDSAMYLCASSSPVGTAQETQYFGPGTRLLVL.

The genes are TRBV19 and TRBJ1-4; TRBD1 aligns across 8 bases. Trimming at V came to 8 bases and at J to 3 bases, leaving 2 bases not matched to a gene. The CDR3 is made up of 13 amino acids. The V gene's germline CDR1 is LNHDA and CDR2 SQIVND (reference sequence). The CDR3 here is CASRQGSNEKLFF. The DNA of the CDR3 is TGTGCCAGTCGACAGGGGTCTAATGAAAAACTGTTTTTT.

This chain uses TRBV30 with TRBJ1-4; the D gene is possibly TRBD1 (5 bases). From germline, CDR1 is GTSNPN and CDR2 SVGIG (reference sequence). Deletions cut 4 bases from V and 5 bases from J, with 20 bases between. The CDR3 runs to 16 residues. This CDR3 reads CAWNRNGAQLNEKLFF. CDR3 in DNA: TGTGCCTGGAATCGGAATGGGGCCCAACTAAATGAAAAACTGTTTTTT.

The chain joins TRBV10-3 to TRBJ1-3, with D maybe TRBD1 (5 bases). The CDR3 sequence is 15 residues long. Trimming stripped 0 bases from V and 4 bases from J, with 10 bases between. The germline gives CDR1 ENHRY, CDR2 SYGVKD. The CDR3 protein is CAISESKTGGNTIYF. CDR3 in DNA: TGTGCCATCAGTGAGTCGAAAACAGGAGGAAACACCATATATTTT.